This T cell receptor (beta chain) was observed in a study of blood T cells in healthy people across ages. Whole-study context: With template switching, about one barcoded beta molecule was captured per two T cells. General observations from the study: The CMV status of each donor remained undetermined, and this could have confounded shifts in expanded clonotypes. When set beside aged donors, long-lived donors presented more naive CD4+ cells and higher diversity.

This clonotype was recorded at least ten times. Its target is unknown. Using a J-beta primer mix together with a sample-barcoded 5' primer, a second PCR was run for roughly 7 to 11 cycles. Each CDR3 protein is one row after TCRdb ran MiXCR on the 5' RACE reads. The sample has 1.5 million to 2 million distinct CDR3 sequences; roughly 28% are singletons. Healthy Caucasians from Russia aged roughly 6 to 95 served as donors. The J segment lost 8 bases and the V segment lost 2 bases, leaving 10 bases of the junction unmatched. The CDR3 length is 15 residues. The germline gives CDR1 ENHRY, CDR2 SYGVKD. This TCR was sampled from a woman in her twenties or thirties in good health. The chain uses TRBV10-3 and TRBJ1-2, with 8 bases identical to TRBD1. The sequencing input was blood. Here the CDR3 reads CAISETDSSGGGYTF. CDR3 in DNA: TGTGCCATCAGTGAGACCGACAGTTCAGGGGGCGGCTACACCTTC.